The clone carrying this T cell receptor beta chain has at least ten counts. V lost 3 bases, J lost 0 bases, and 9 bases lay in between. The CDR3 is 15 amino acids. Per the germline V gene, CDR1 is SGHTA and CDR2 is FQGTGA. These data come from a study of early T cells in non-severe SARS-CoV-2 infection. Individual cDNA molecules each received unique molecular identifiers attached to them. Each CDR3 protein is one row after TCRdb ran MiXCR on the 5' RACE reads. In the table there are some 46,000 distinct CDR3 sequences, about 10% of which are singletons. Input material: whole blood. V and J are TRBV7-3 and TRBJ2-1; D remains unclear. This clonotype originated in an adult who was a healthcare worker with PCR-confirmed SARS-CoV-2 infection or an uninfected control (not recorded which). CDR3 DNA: TGTGCCAGCAGCTTCACAGTGAGCTCCTACAATGAGCAGTTCTTC. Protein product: CASSFTVSSYNEQFF.